The clone carrying this T cell receptor beta chain appeared many times. Its antigen remains unknown. These data belong to a study of metastatic and nonmetastatic thyroid tumors. Overall study context: It was across blood and tumor or nodule tissue from malignant and benign thyroid patients that repertoires were compared. Study-wide results and limits: Reportedly, malignant thyroid tumors had significantly higher TCR beta diversity than benign nodules, in blood and tumor.

Before thyroid surgery, none of the patients had received any treatment. TCRdb re-called the PCR reads through MiXCR. The table shows approximately 30,000 clones, with around a sixth occurring only once. Sample: blood. This sequence was found in a female donor with papillary thyroid cancer or a benign thyroid nodule (not recorded which). Some clones in this sample may be carry-over from other donors' samples.

CDR3 sequence reads: CSAEGRGDSYEQYF. For the CDR3, the DNA is TGCAGTGCTGAGGGGCGAGGGGACTCCTACGAGCAGTACTTC. The V gene is TRBV20-1, the J gene TRBJ2-7; D might be TRBD1 or TRBD2, each matching 5 bases. Germline V gives CDR1 DFQATT, CDR2 SNEGSKA (reference sequence). Trimming pared 5 bases from V and 0 bases from J, leaving 14 bases between. CDR3 length: 14 amino acids.